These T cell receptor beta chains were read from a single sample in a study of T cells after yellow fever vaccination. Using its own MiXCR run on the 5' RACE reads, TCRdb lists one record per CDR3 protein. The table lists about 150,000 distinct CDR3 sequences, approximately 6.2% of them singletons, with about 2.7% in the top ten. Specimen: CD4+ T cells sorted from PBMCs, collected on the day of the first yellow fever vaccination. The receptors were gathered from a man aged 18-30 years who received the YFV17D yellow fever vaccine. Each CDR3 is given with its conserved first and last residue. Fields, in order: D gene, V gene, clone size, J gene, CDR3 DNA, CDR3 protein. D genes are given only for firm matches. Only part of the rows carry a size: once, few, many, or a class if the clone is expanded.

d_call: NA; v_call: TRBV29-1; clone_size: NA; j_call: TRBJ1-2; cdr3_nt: TGCAGCGTTGAAGGATCGCAGGTTTACTATGGCTACACCTTC; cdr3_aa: CSVEGSQVYYGYTF
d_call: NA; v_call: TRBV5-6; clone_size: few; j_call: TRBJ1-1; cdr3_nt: TGTGCCAGCAGCTTGTCAGGGGAAGCTTTCTTT; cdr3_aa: CASSLSGEAFF
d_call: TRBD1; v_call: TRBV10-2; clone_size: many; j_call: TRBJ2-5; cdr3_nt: TGCGCCAGCCCCACAGGGGAAGAGACCCAGTACTTC; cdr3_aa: CASPTGEETQYF
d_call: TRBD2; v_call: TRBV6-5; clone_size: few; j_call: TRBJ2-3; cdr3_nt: TGTGCCAGCAGTTTTAGCGGGGGGGCGTCTGCGCAGTATTTT; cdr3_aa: CASSFSGGASAQYF
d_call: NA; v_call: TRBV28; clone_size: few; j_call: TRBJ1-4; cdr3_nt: TGTGCCAGCAGGGCAACTGGGGAAAAACTGTTTTTT; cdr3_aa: CASRATGEKLFF
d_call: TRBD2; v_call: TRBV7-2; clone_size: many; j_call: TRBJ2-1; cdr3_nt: TGTGCCAGCAGCCTAGGAGGGACTAGCGGTTGGGAGTTCTTC; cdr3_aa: CASSLGGTSGWEFF
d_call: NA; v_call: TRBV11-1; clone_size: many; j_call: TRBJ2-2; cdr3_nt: TGTGCCAGCACCAAAACGAACACCGGGGAGCTGTTTTTT; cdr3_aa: CASTKTNTGELFF
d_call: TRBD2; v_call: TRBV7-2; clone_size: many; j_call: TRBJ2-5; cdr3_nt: TGTGCCAGCAGCTTAGCCCGGTGGCGGGGGCAAGAGACCCAGTACTTC; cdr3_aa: CASSLARWRGQETQYF
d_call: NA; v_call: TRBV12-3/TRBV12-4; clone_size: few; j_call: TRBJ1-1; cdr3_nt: TGTGCCAGCGGGAGGCGGAGACAGAACACTGAAGCTTTCTTT; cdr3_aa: CASGRRRQNTEAFF
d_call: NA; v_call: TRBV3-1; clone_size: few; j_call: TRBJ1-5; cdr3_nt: TGTGCCAGCAGCCAAGGGGGAGGAGCCCAGCATTTT; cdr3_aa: CASSQGGGAQHF
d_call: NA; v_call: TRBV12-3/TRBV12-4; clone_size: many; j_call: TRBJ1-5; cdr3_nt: TGTGCCAGCAGCCTCGGATCGGGGAATCAGCCCCAGCATTTT; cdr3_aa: CASSLGSGNQPQHF
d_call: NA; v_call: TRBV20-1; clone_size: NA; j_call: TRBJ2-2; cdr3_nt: TGCAGTGCTAGAGATCCGGGGATCGCCGGGGAGCTGTTTTTT; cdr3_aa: CSARDPGIAGELFF
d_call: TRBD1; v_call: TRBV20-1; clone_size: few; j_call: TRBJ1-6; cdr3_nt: TGCAGTGCTACTACGGGACAGCTTAATTCACCCCTCCACTTT; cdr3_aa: CSATTGQLNSPLHF
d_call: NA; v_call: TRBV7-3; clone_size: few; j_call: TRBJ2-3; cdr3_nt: TGTGCCAGCAGCTTAAACGGACAGACAGATACGCAGTATTTT; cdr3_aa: CASSLNGQTDTQYF
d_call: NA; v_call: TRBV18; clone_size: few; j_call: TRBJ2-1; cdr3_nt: TGTGCCAGCTCACCACCGTCAGGGTACTACAATGAGCAGTTCTTC; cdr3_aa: CASSPPSGYYNEQFF
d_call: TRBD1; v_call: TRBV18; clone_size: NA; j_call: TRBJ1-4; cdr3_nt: TGTGCCAGCTCACCACTCCAGGGGGTTGGTAATGAAAAACTGTTTTTT; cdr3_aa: CASSPLQGVGNEKLFF
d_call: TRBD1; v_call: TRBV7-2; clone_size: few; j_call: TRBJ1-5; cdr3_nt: TGTGCCAGCAGCTTTTATGGGACAGGTGATCAGCCCCAGCATTTT; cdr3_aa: CASSFYGTGDQPQHF
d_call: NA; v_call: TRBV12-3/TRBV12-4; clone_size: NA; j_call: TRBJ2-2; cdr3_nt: TGTGCCAGCAGCCGCCAGGGGGGAACCACCGGGGAGCTGTTTTTT; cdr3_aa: CASSRQGGTTGELFF
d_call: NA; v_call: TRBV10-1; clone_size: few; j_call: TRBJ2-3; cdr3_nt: TGCGCCAGCAGTGATTTCGGGGATACGCAGTATTTT; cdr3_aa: CASSDFGDTQYF
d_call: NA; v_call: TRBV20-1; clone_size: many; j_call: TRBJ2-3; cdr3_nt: TGCAGCAAGGTGATTACCGGCGAGGATACGCAGTATTTT; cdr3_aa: CSKVITGEDTQYF
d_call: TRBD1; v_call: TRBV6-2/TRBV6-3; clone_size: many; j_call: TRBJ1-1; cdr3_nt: TGTGCCAGCAGTTACCCCAGGGGGCATTGGAGGACTGAAGCTTTCTTT; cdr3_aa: CASSYPRGHWRTEAFF
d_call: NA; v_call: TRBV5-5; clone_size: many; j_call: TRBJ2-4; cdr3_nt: TGTGCCAGCAGCTTGTATGGGATCATTCAGTACTTC; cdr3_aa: CASSLYGIIQYF